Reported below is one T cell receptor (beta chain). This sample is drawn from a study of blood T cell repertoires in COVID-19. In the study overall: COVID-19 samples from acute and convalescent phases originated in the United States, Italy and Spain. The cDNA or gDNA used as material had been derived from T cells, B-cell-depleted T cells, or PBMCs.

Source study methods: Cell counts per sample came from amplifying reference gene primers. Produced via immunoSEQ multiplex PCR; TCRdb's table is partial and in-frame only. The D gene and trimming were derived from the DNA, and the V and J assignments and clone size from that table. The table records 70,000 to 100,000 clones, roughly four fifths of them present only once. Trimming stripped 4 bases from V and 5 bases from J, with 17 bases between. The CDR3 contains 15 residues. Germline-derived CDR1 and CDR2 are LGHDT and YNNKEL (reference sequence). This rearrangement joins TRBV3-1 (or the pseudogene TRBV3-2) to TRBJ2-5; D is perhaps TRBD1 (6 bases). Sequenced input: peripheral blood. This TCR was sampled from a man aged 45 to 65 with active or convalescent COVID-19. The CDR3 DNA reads TGTGCCAGCAGCCTCCGGGACACCCTTGGTGAGACCCAGTACTTC. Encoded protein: CASSLRDTLGETQYF.